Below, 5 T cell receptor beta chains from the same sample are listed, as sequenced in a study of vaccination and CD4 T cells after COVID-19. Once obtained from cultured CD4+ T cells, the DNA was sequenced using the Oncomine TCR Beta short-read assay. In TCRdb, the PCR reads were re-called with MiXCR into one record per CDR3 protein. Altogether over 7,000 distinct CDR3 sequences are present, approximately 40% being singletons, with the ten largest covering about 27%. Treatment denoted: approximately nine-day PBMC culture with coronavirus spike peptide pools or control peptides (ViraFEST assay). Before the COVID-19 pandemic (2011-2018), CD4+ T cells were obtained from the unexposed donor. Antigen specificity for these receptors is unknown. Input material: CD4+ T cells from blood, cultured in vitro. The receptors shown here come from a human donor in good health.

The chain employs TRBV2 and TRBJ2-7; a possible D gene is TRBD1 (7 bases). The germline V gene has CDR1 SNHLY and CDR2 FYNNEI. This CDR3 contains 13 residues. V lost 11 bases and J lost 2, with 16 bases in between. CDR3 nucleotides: TGTGCCGTCCAGGGGGGCGAAACCTACGAGCAGTACTTC. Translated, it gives CAVQGGETYEQYF.

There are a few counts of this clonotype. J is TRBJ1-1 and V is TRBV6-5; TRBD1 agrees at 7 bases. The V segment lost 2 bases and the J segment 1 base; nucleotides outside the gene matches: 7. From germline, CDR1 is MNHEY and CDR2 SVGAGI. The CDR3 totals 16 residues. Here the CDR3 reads CASSYTPQGTNTEAFF. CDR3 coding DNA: TGTGCCAGCAGTTACACACCACAGGGGACGAACACTGAAGCTTTCTTT.

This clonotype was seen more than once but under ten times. The CDR3 nucleotides read TGCAGTGCTGGCAGGGGTGGTAGAAATGAGCAGTTCTTC. Its translation is CSAGRGGRNEQFF. The chain combines TRBV20-1 with TRBJ2-1; tentatively, D is TRBD1 (6 bases). The CDR3 spans 13 residues. From germline, CDR1 is DFQATT and CDR2 SNEGSKA (reference sequence). Deletions cut 5 bases from V and 7 bases from J, with 15 bases between.

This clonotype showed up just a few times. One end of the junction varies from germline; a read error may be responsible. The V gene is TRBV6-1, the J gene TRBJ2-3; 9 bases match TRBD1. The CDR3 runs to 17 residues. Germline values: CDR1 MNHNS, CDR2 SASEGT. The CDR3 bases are TGTGCCAGCAGCGAAGAAACCGGGACAGGGATTGAAAGGGAACAGTATTTT. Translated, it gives CASSEETGTGIEREQYF.

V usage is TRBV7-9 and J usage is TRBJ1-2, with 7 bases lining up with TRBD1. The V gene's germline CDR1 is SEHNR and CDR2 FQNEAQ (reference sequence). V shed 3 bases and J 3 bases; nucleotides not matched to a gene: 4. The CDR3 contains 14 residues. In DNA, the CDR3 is TGTGCCAGCAGCTTTCAACAGGGGTACTATGGCTACACCTTC. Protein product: CASSFQQGYYGYTF.